Listed below are T cell receptor beta chains from one sample, sequenced in a study of blood T cell repertoires in COVID-19. Measured with immunoSEQ multiplex PCR; TCRdb has only the in-frame clones, and not every one. This sample has 250,000 or so clones, with about 83% found just once. The sample comprised peripheral blood. The receptors stem from a human donor in a cohort sampled during active COVID-19. Both conserved end residues are part of each CDR3. D genes are given only for firm matches. Size is stated for part of the rows, as once, few or many counts, or as a class when the clone is expanded.

TRBJ1-4 | NA | NA | TRBV25-1 | TGTGCCAGCAGTGAATTGGGGCCTAATGAAAAACTGTTTTTT | CASSELGPNEKLFF
TRBJ2-7 | NA | NA | TRBV12-3/TRBV12-4 | TGTGCCAGCAGTCCGAGGGCTCGTCTCGAGCAGTACTTC | CASSPRARLEQYF
TRBJ2-7 | NA | TRBD2 | TRBV4-1 | TGCGCCAGCAGCCAAGGTGCCGGGACTAGCGGACTCTACGAGCAGTACTTC | CASSQGAGTSGLYEQYF
TRBJ2-1 | NA | TRBD1 | TRBV10-2 | TGCGCCAGCAGTTATAAAAATGTAGGACAGGGGGCCTCGGGTGAGCAGTTCTTC | CASSYKNVGQGASGEQFF
TRBJ2-3 | once | NA | TRBV9 | TGTGCCAGCAGCGATCGGGGGAGCACAGATACGCAGTATTTT | CASSDRGSTDTQYF
TRBJ2-3 | NA | TRBD2 | TRBV5-1 | TGCGCCAGCAGCTTGGGACTAGCGGGATCCACAGATACGCAGTATTTT | CASSLGLAGSTDTQYF
TRBJ2-7 | NA | NA | TRBV28 | TGTGCCAGCAGCCCCCCGAGCTCCTACGAGCAGTACTTC | CASSPPSSYEQYF
TRBJ1-1 | NA | NA | TRBV11-2 | TGTGCCAGCAGCTTAGATTTAACACCGAACACTGAAGCTTTCTTT | CASSLDLTPNTEAFF
TRBJ2-7 | NA | NA | TRBV29-1 | TGCAGCGTTGTCTCTGGCAGGTACTACGAGCAGTACTTC | CSVVSGRYYEQYF
TRBJ2-7 | NA | TRBD2 | TRBV7-2 | TGTGCCAGCAGCTTGACTAGCGGGAGCTACGAGCAGTACTTC | CASSLTSGSYEQYF
TRBJ1-2 | NA | TRBD1 | TRBV11-2 | TGTGCCAGCAGCACAGGGGCCTATGGCTACACCTTC | CASSTGAYGYTF
TRBJ1-2 | NA | NA | TRBV3-1/TRBV3-2 | TGTGCCAGCAGCCAAGACACAGGGAACTATGGCTACACCTTC | CASSQDTGNYGYTF
TRBJ2-5 | once | TRBD1 | TRBV7-2 | TGTGCCAGCAGCTTCAACGGACAGGGGGCAAGGGAGACCCAGTACTTC | CASSFNGQGARETQYF
TRBJ1-1 | NA | NA | TRBV30 | TGTGCCTGGACTATTAGTTGGGGCAGAGCTACTGAAGCTTTCTTT | CAWTISWGRATEAFF
TRBJ1-1 | NA | NA | TRBV28 | TGTGCCAGCAGTGTCGGACATTTGAACACTGAAGCTTTCTTT | CASSVGHLNTEAFF
TRBJ2-1 | once | TRBD1 | TRBV27 | TGTGCCAGCAGTCCGGACAGGGTTCGGGTGAAAAATGAGCAGTTCTTC | CASSPDRVRVKNEQFF
TRBJ2-1 | NA | TRBD2 | TRBV7-9 | TGTGCCAGCAGCTTAGCGCAGCGGGGGGACGAGCAGTTCTTC | CASSLAQRGDEQFF
TRBJ2-7 | NA | NA | TRBV19 | TGTGCCAGTAGTATAGCGGGTGGCCAGAACGAGCAGTACTTC | CASSIAGGQNEQYF
TRBJ2-2 | NA | NA | TRBV27 | TGTGCCAGCAGTTCCACACAGTACACCGGGGAGCTGTTTTTT | CASSSTQYTGELFF
TRBJ2-7 | NA | TRBD1 | TRBV7-2 | TGTGCCAGCAGCCCCGACAGGGGCTACGAGCAGTACTTC | CASSPDRGYEQYF
TRBJ1-6 | NA | NA | TRBV6-1 | TGTGCCAGCAGTGCCCTCCTGGGGGGATCCTATAATTCACCCCTCCACTTT | CASSALLGGSYNSPLHF
TRBJ2-7 | NA | TRBD2 | TRBV3-1/TRBV3-2 | TGTGCCAGCAGCCAAGAATTTGTAGCGGGCTACGAGCAGTACTTC | CASSQEFVAGYEQYF
TRBJ2-7 | NA | TRBD1 | TRBV19 | TGTGCCAGTAGTATAGTAGGCGGGGACAGGCCCGGCGAGCAGTACTTC | CASSIVGGDRPGEQYF
TRBJ1-4 | many | TRBD1 | TRBV19 | TGTGCCAGTAGCCGGACAGGGGGCTTTGCAACTAATGAAAAACTGTTTTTT | CASSRTGGFATNEKLFF
TRBJ2-2 | NA | NA | TRBV2 | TGTGCCAGCAGTGAACGGGGGGCTTACACCGGGGAGCTGTTTTTT | CASSERGAYTGELFF
TRBJ1-5 | NA | NA | TRBV27 | TGTGCCAGCTCTCCAGGGGTTAGCAATCAGCCCCAGCATTTT | CASSPGVSNQPQHF
TRBJ2-7 | NA | TRBD1 | TRBV9 | TGTGCCAGCAGCCCTGGGACAGGGTTCTACGAGCAGTACTTC | CASSPGTGFYEQYF
TRBJ2-2 | NA | TRBD2 | TRBV5-4 | TGTGCCAGCAGTCATCCGCGGGAGGGCCGTACCGGGGAGCTGTTTTTT | CASSHPREGRTGELFF
TRBJ1-2 | NA | NA | TRBV7-6 | TGTGCCAGCAGCTTAGCGGGAGGCAATGGCTACACCTTC | CASSLAGGNGYTF
TRBJ1-1 | many | NA | TRBV7-9 | TGTGCCAGCAGCGGAGCAGGGTCCCCTGAAGCTTTCTTT | CASSGAGSPEAFF
TRBJ2-1 | NA | TRBD1 | TRBV24-1 | TGTGCCACCAGTGATTCGACAGGGGGCGGGTGGTACAATGAGCAGTTCTTC | CATSDSTGGGWYNEQFF
TRBJ1-4 | NA | NA | TRBV20-1 | TGCAGTGTTAGTAGTGGGGGGGGAGAAAAACTGTTTTTT | CSVSSGGGEKLFF
TRBJ2-1 | once | TRBD1 | TRBV24-1 | TGTGCCACCAGTGACGCCGGGACAGGGTTTTACAATGAGCAGTTCTTC | CATSDAGTGFYNEQFF
TRBJ1-6 | NA | TRBD1 | TRBV7-9 | TGTGCCAGCCGGCGCAGGGGGGATAATTCACCCCTCCACTTT | CASRRRGDNSPLHF
TRBJ2-2 | NA | NA | TRBV7-9 | TGTGCCAGCATCAAAGCCCTGAACACCGGGGAGCTGTTTTTT | CASIKALNTGELFF
TRBJ1-2 | NA | TRBD1 | TRBV7-2 | TGTGCCAGCAGCCCCCTCGGGACAGGGGGCTTAAACCGTGGCTACACCTTC | CASSPLGTGGLNRGYTF
TRBJ2-7 | once | NA | TRBV28 | TGTGCCAGCAGTCAGGCGGGTGGGAGAAAATACGAGCAGTACTTC | CASSQAGGRKYEQYF
TRBJ2-5 | NA | NA | TRBV4-1 | TGCGCCAGCAGCCAGGCCGGGGGACGGTCGCAAGAGACCCAGTACTTC | CASSQAGGRSQETQYF
TRBJ1-1 | NA | TRBD1 | TRBV13 | TGTGCCAGCAGCTTCAGACAGGGGCGGTACACTGAAGCTTTCTTT | CASSFRQGRYTEAFF
TRBJ2-7 | NA | NA | TRBV19 | TGTGCCAGTAGTATGGGCAGGGGCGGCGAGCAGTACTTC | CASSMGRGGEQYF
TRBJ2-2 | once | TRBD2 | TRBV5-4 | TGTGCCAGCAGCCCGGGATGGACTAGCGACACCGGGGAGCTGTTTTTT | CASSPGWTSDTGELFF
TRBJ2-7 | NA | NA | TRBV5-5 | TGTGCCAGCAGCCAGAATTACGAGCAGTACTTC | CASSQNYEQYF
TRBJ2-5 | NA | NA | TRBV30 | TGTGCCTGGAGTGTAGGTCGGAGTTACGGGGAGACCCAGTACTTC | CAWSVGRSYGETQYF
TRBJ2-7 | NA | TRBD1 | TRBV5-5 | TGTGCCAGCAGCTTGGACAGGGGCAGCTCCTACGAGCAGTACTTC | CASSLDRGSSYEQYF
TRBJ2-3 | NA | TRBD2 | TRBV5-1 | TGCGCCAGCAGCTTGGGATCCCAAGCGGGGGGCTTTGATACGCAGTATTTT | CASSLGSQAGGFDTQYF
TRBJ2-5 | NA | NA | TRBV3-1/TRBV3-2 | TGTGCCAGCAGCCATTCCCGAGAGACCCAGTACTTC | CASSHSRETQYF
TRBJ2-1 | NA | TRBD2 | TRBV15 | TGTGCCACCAGCGTGGGTTACGGGACTAGCGGCTACAATGAGCAGTTCTTC | CATSVGYGTSGYNEQFF
TRBJ2-1 | NA | TRBD2 | TRBV5-1 | TGCGCCAGCAGCTTTATTAGCGGGAGTGCATACAATGAGCAGTTCTTC | CASSFISGSAYNEQFF
TRBJ2-7 | NA | TRBD2 | TRBV9 | TGTGCCAGCAGCGTAACAGGACTAGCGGGGGGCTACGAGCAGTACTTC | CASSVTGLAGGYEQYF
TRBJ1-1 | NA | NA | TRBV6-5 | TGTGCCAGCAGCCGGGATTTTGAAGCTTTCTTT | CASSRDFEAFF
TRBJ2-5 | NA | TRBD2 | TRBV4-1 | TGCGCCAGCAGCCAGGGGGGACTAGCGGGAAAAGAGACCCAGTACTTC | CASSQGGLAGKETQYF
TRBJ1-5 | few | TRBD1 | TRBV7-2 | TGTGCCAGCAGCTTGACAGGGGTTAGCAATCAGCCCCAGCATTTT | CASSLTGVSNQPQHF
TRBJ2-2 | NA | TRBD2 | TRBV24-1 | TGTGCCACCGGACCTCGGGGAGCGGGAGTCGGGGAGCTGTTTTTT | CATGPRGAGVGELFF